What follows are 7 T cell receptor beta chains derived from one specimen sequenced in a study of cytomegalovirus exposure and HLA in healthy donors. The PCR was carried out with 60 Vbeta primers and 13 Jbeta primers. This table comes from immunoSEQ multiplex PCR, and its TCRdb copy is limited to in-frame clones, with some not included. The sample holds about 140,000 clones; around 72% are singletons and the top ten take about 1.2%. The specimen was PBMCs. The receptors derive from a woman between 40 and 50 years old in good health and CMV-seronegative.

The chain links TRBV11-2 to TRBJ2-7, with a weak D call TRBD1 (5 bases). Trimming took 5 bases from V and 2 from J, leaving 16 bases between them. The CDR3 totals 15 residues. CDR1 is SGHAT, CDR2 FQNNGV, per germline. The CDR3 loop is CASSPMGQGPYEQYF. The CDR3 nucleotides read TGTGCCAGCAGCCCTATGGGGCAGGGCCCCTACGAGCAGTACTTC.

The chain combines TRBV28 with TRBJ2-2, with 9 positions matching TRBD2. This CDR3 spans 18 amino acids. Germline trimming cut 5 bases from V and 4 bases from J; bases unmatched to any gene: 14. Germline V gene lookup returns CDR1 MDHEN and CDR2 SYDVKM. CDR3 region: CASSRPTIAGELTGELFF. CDR3 sequence (DNA): TGTGCCAGCAGTCGCCCTACTATAGCGGGGGAGCTCACCGGGGAGCTGTTTTTT.

This clone was observed a handful of times. V is TRBV4-2 and J is TRBJ2-3; D is undetermined. This CDR3 region has 15 residues. V lost 0 bases to trimming and J lost 3 bases, with 10 bases between them. Germline values: CDR1 LGHNA, CDR2 YNFKEQ. CDR3 bases: TGTGCCAGCAGCCAAGATAAGCGTAGAACAGATACGCAGTATTTT. Translating it yields CASSQDKRRTDTQYF.

The chain joins TRBV9 to TRBJ2-5, with TRBD2 matching over 8 bases. The germline V gene encodes CDR1 SGDLS and CDR2 YYNGEE. The J segment lost 5 bases and the V segment lost 2 bases, leaving 11 bases of the junction unmatched. The CDR3 is 16 amino acids. CDR3 coding DNA: TGTGCCAGCAGCGTTGCAGCGGGGGTTACCGGGGAGACCCAGTACTTC. Translated: CASSVAAGVTGETQYF.

This clone was detected only a few times. The chain couples TRBV29-1 to TRBJ1-1; 9 bases map to TRBD1. CDR1 is SQVTM and CDR2 is ANQGSEA in the germline V gene. This CDR3 comprises 13 residues. With V trimmed by 5 bases and J by 3 bases, 4 bases remained unmatched. The CDR3 protein is CSVQQGADTEAFF. DNA for the CDR3: TGCAGCGTTCAACAGGGGGCTGACACTGAAGCTTTCTTT.

This rearrangement joins TRBV13 to TRBJ2-5; 11 nucleotides agree with TRBD2. The CDR3 length is 15 residues. CDR1 PRHDT and CDR2 FYEKMQ come from the germline V gene (reference sequence). Trimming took 0 bases from V and 3 from J; bases not matched to a gene: 0. The CDR3 DNA reads as TGTGCCAGCAGCTTAGGGGGACTAGCGGAAGAGACCCAGTACTTC. This codes for CASSLGGLAEETQYF.

V gene TRBV10-1 combines with J gene TRBJ2-1; 12 bases line up with TRBD2. Germline CDR1 reads WNHNN; CDR2 reads SYGVQD (reference sequence). This CDR3 has 16 amino acids. The trim removed 2 bases at V and 9 bases at J, leaving 8 bases unmatched. The CDR3 region is CASSEGKTSGGGEQFF. In nucleotides, the CDR3 is TGCGCCAGCAGTGAGGGAAAGACTAGCGGGGGCGGTGAGCAGTTCTTC.